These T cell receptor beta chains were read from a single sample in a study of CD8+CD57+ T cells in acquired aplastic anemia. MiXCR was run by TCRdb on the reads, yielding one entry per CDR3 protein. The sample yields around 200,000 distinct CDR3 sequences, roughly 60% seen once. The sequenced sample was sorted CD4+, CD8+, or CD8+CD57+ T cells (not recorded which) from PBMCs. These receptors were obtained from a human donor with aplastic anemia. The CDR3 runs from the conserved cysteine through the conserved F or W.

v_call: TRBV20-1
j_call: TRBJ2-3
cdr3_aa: CSARFSDTQYF

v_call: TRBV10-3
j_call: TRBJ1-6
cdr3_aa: CAITQGGNSPLHF

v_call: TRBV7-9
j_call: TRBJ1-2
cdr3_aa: CASSLGEGGARGYTF

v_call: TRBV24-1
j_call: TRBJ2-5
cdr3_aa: CATSSRDTPQETQYF

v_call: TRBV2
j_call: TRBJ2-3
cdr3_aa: CASNPELAARTDTQYF

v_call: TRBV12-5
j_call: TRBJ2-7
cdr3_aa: CASGLWQFSSYEQYF

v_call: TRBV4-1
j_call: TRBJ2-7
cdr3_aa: CARSQGGIYEQYF

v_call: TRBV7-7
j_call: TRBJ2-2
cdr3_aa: CASSSKTGELFF

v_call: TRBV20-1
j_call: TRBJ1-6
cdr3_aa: CSASGLLSPLHF

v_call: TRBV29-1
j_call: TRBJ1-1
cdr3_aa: CSVDGQAEAFF

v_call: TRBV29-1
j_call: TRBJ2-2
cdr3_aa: CSVASRPGELFF

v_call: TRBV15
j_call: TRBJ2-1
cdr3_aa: CATSRGWTSGTDNEQFF

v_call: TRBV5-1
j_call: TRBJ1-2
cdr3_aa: CASSLEQGNYGYTF

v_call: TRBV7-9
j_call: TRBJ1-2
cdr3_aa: CASSLGVSVGYTF

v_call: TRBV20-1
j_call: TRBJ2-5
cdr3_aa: CSARESGRQETQYF

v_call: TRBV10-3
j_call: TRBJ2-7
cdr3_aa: CASAGSGKDYEQYF

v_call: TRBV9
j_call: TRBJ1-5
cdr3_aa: CASSVGVLGNQPQHF

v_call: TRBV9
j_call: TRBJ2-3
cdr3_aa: CASSPRTSGSDTQYF

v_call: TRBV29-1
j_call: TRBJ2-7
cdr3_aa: CSVEETGHYEQYF

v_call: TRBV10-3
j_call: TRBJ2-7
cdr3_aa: CATTERETYEQYF

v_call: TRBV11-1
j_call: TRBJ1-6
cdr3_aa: CASSLGQGVPLHF

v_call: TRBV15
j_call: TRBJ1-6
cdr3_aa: CATSRGDLFNSPLHF

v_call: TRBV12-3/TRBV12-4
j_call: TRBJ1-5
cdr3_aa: CASSLDGTGNQPQHF

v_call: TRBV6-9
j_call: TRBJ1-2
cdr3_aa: CASSRGWGYTF

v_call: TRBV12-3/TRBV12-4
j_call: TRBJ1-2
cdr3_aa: CASSPPGPPTRGYTF

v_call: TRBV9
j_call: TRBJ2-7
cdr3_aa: CASSDGTSGSYEQYF

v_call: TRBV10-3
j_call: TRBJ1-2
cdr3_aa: CAISESSGGDGYTF

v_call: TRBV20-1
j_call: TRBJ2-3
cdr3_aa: CSAVNGQSSTDTQYF

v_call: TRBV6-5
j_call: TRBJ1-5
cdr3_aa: CASSPLRGQPQHF

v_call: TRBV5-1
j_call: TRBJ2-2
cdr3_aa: CASRIIGNTGELFF

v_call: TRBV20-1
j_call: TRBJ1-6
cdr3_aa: CSAREAATHHF

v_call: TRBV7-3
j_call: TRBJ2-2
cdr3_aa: CASSVEGGELFF

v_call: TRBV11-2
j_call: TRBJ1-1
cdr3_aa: CASRVNTKAFF

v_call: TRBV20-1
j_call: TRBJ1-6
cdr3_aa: CSARDAGLGDSPLHF

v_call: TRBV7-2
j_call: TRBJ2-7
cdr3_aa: CASSLSLAGGLRGYEQYF

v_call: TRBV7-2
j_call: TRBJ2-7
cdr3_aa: CASSLPAANVQYF

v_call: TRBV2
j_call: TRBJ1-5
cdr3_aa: CASSVRDRVNQPQHF

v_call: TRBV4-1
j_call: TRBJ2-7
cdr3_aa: CASSQGTVGEQYF

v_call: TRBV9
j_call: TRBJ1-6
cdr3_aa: CASTLDSANSPLHF

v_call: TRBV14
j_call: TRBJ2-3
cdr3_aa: CASSPMDRGNTDTQYF

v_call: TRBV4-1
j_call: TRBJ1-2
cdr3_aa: CASSQGRGAKGYTF

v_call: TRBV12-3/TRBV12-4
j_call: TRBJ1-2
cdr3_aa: CASTSRTGGYTF

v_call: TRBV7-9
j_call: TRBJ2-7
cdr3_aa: CASSPGTTPAYEQYF

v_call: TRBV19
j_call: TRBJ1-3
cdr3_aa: CASSPSTGLGNTIYF

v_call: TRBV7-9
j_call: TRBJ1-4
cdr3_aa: CASSKNWAEKLFF

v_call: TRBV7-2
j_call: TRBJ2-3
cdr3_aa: CASSLVPGGTDTQYF

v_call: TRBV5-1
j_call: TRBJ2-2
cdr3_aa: CASSNDRVTTAELFF